This is a list of T cell receptor beta chains from one sample in a study of human T cells and chemical hapten exposure. TCRdb re-derived calls from the RACE reads in MiXCR, one entry per CDR3 protein. Of fewer than 60,000 distinct CDR3 sequences detected, 9% to 9.5% appear once; the ten largest clones hold around 4.5%. This sample comprised whole blood, obtained in connection with sensitization to the hapten diphenylcyclopropenone (DPC). Receptors originate from a woman between 45 and 60 years old with alopecia areata. Some clones in this sample may be carry-over from other donors' samples. CDR3s leave out the opening cysteine and the closing phenylalanine or tryptophan. Fields, in order: CDR3 length, V gene, clone size, CDR3 protein. Rows may omit the clone size; those that give it use once, few, many or a size class.

length: 12
V: TRBV12-3/TRBV12-4
size: many
CDR3: ASSFRGSLSIQY

length: 12
V: TRBV29-1
size: many
CDR3: SVDPSGRADTQY

length: 14
V: TRBV7-2
size: many
CDR3: ASSLLAGAIQETQY

length: 13
V: TRBV4-3
size: many
CDR3: ASSQWRGSNEKLF

length: 12
V: TRBV18
size: many
CDR3: ASSPPTGGYGYT

length: 12
V: TRBV2
size: many
CDR3: ASNQGINTGELF

length: 13
V: TRBV12-3/TRBV12-4
size: .
CDR3: ASSTVAGGRGPQY

length: 11
V: TRBV2
size: .
CDR3: ASSEGPGTEAF

length: 13
V: TRBV28
size: .
CDR3: ASSSPGTRGSPLH

length: 12
V: TRBV12-3/TRBV12-4
size: many
CDR3: ASRSPGNYYEQY

length: 12
V: TRBV5-1
size: many
CDR3: ASSLEGGAYEQY

length: 11
V: TRBV28
size: many
CDR3: ASSLPLGYGYT

length: 14
V: TRBV2
size: few
CDR3: ASRPNSGGLYNEQF

length: 14
V: TRBV5-1
size: many
CDR3: ASSLVLAENTGELF

length: 14
V: TRBV14
size: .
CDR3: ASSRILAGGGNEQF

length: 11
V: TRBV11-1
size: .
CDR3: ASSASGTDTQY

length: 13
V: TRBV24-1
size: medium-sized
CDR3: ATSDTQLLTDTQY

length: 13
V: TRBV14
size: many
CDR3: ASSQGYGTSGFVF

length: 15
V: TRBV5-1
size: many
CDR3: ASSRQETSSYNSPLH

length: 14
V: TRBV18
size: many
CDR3: ASSPLVGGLNTEAF

length: 14
V: TRBV12-3/TRBV12-4
size: many
CDR3: ASSLDVGGRDTEAF

length: 10
V: TRBV30
size: many
CDR3: AWSTGPREQF

length: 12
V: TRBV29-1
size: many
CDR3: SVNTGDRTYEQY

length: 12
V: TRBV7-9
size: many
CDR3: ASSLERRGTEAF

length: 14
V: TRBV4-3
size: many
CDR3: ASSQDRTAVTGELF

length: 15
V: TRBV20-1
size: few
CDR3: SARAFARASGQETQY

length: 14
V: TRBV29-1
size: medium-sized
CDR3: SVEMGSGPKNTEAF

length: 12
V: TRBV7-9
size: many
CDR3: ASSPRDNQETQY

length: 11
V: TRBV5-4
size: many
CDR3: ASSENLGARAF

length: 12
V: TRBV18
size: .
CDR3: ASSRDRDYNEQF

length: 13
V: TRBV6-4
size: many
CDR3: ASSREGGTSNEQF

length: 12
V: TRBV19
size: few
CDR3: ASSIYSASYEQY

length: 13
V: TRBV7-9
size: .
CDR3: ASSLPGESGNTIY

length: 14
V: TRBV20-1
size: few
CDR3: SAKIPGQGPTGELF

length: 9
V: TRBV5-1
size: many
CDR3: ASMGAGELF

length: 12
V: TRBV18
size: many
CDR3: ASASTTSYNEQF

length: 11
V: TRBV18
size: many
CDR3: ASSQGTDYGYT

length: 9
V: TRBV20-1
size: many
CDR3: SATGDTEAF

length: 13
V: TRBV28
size: .
CDR3: ASTLDRVGNQPQH

length: 11
V: TRBV30
size: many
CDR3: AWSGGYNAEAF

length: 13
V: TRBV3-1
size: many
CDR3: ASSQDRDGEETQY

length: 14
V: TRBV5-1
size: .
CDR3: ASSPGTGYASETQY

length: 11
V: TRBV28
size: many
CDR3: ASSLGTDRRAY

length: 14
V: TRBV4-2
size: medium-sized
CDR3: ASSQDTRLAKNIQY

length: 14
V: TRBV6-6
size: many
CDR3: ASSFRDRGSYGAQH

length: 13
V: TRBV5-4
size: many
CDR3: ASSPDITTLYGYT

length: 11
V: TRBV5-1
size: .
CDR3: ASSLGTEAGYT

length: 13
V: TRBV27
size: many
CDR3: ASSFLTGAAEKLF

length: 12
V: TRBV7-9
size: many
CDR3: ASSLGQDGNTIY

length: 13
V: TRBV3-1
size: .
CDR3: ASSPYRGRNQPQH

length: 14
V: TRBV5-1
size: many
CDR3: ASSLVAGTSRETQY

length: 10
V: TRBV28
size: medium-sized
CDR3: ASSFRGLEQY

length: 14
V: TRBV5-1
size: many
CDR3: ASSLDPGQGVREQY

length: 11
V: TRBV20-1
size: .
CDR3: SARLATHNEQF